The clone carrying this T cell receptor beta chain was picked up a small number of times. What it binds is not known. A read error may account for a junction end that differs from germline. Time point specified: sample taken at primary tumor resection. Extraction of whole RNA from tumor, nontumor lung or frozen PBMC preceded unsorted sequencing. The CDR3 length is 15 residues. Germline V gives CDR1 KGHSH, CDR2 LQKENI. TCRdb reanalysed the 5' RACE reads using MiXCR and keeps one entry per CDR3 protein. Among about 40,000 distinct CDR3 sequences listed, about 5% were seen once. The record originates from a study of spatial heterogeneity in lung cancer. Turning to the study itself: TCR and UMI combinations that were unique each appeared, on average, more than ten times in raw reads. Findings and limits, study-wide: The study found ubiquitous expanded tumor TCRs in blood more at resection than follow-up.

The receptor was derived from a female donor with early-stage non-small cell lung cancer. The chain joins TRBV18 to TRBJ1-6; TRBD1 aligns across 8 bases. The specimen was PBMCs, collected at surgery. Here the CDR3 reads CASSPRTGRWSPLHF. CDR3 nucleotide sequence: TGCGCCAGCTCACCTAGGACAGGGCGCTGGTCACCCCTCCACTTT.